The TCR beta chain described here comes from a study of cytomegalovirus exposure and HLA in healthy donors. Study-wide results and caveats: A later analysis reportedly found fewer N-insertions in an Asian-associated ancestry cluster than the approximately 700-donor mean. The productive fraction for most TCR beta V segments was about 87% or about 30% in an earlier analysis. Analyzed later, most CMV-associated TCR beta chains appeared HLA-restricted. Researchers reported in a later analysis that a missense DCLRE1C variant was tied to TCR beta V- and J-gene trimming.

The CDR3 has 17 amino acids. V lost 5 bases and J lost 1, with 21 bases in between. Germline V lookup: CDR1 SGHTA, CDR2 FQGNSA. 60 Vbeta and 13 Jbeta primers were used in PCR. Sequenced by immunoSEQ multiplex PCR; TCRdb stores in-frame clones only, minus some. Among 100,000 to 120,000 clones listed, about 73% were seen once. As concerns this clone: Antigen: not known.

The material sequenced was PBMCs. The chain couples TRBV7-2 to TRBJ2-7, with D perhaps TRBD2 (6 bases). The clonotype was recovered from a woman between 25 and 40 years old in good health and CMV-seronegative. The DNA of the CDR3 is TGTGCCAGCAGCGCCAACATAGCGGCGGAGGGTTCCTACGAGCAGTACTTC. It is translated as CASSANIAAEGSYEQYF. The variable domain in full, with the rest retrieved from reference TRBV7-2 and TRBJ2-7, is GAGVSQSPSNKVTEKGKDVELRCDPISGHTALYWYRQSLGQGLEFLIYFQGNSAPDKSGLPSDRFSAERTGGSVSTLTIQRTQQEDSAVYLCASSANIAAEGSYEQYFGPGTRLTVT.